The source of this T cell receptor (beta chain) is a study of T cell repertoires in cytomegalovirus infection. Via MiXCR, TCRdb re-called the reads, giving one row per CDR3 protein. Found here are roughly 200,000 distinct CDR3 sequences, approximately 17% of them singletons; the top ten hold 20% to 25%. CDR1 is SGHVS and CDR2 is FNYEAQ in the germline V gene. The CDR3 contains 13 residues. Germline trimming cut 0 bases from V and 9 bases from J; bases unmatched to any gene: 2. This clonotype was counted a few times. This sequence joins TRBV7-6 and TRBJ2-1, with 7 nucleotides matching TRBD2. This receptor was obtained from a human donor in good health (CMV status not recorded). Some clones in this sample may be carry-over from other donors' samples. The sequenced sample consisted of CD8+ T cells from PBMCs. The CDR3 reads CASSLAGEGEQFF. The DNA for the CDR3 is TGTGCCAGCAGCTTAGCTGGGGAGGGTGAGCAGTTCTTC.